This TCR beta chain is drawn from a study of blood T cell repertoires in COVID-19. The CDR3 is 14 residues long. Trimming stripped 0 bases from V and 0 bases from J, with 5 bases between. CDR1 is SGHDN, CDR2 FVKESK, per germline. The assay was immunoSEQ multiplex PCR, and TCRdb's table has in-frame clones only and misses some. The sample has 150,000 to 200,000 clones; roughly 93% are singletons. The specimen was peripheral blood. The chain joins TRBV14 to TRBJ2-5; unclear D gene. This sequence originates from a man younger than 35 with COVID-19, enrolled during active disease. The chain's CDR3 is CASSQDRYQETQYF. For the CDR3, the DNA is TGTGCCAGCAGCCAAGATCGGTACCAAGAGACCCAGTACTTC. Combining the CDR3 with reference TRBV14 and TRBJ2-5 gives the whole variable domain EAGVTQFPSHSVIEKGQTVTLRCDPISGHDNLYWYRRVMGKEIKFLLHFVKESKQDESGMPNNRFLAERTGGTYSTLKVQPAELEDSGVYFCASSQDRYQETQYFGPGTRLLVL.